This T cell receptor beta chain was identified during a study of T-cell reconstitution after alpha-beta-depleted transplantation in children. This clonotype was detected a few times. The target antigen is unknown. Library preparation (for TCRbeta) was performed with unique molecular identifiers. In TCRdb, the PCR reads were re-called with MiXCR into one record per CDR3 protein. Among tens of thousands of distinct CDR3 sequences listed, about 5% were seen once. Germline values: CDR1 LNHDA, CDR2 SQIVND (reference sequence). Between the trimmed V and J ends, which lost 4 bases and 5 bases, there was a span of 14 bases. The CDR3 loop spans 14 amino acids. Whole-study results and caveats: Certain patients had high TCRbeta diversity at day 60, and it came from recipient T cells and thymic progenitors that survived. It was newly produced T cells that mostly accounted for T-cell counts and diversity one year after transplant. Reportedly, only several hundred clones from non-depleted graft cells drove alpha-beta T-cell counts at about two months.

This receptor was obtained from a female patient between 2 and 10 years old who had a stem cell transplant for aplastic anemia, so the T cells may come from the graft donor. The sample consisted of PBMCs, mostly from graft donor cells, taken 60 days after TCRalphabeta/CD19-depleted stem cell transplant. The V and J genes are TRBV19 and TRBJ2-5; no clear D gene. The CDR3 loop reads CASSRKGAFETQYF. As DNA, the CDR3 is TGTGCCAGTAGTAGAAAGGGTGCGTTTGAGACCCAGTACTTC.